These 11 T cell receptor beta chains came from one sample sequenced in a study of blood T cell repertoires in COVID-19. Profiling relied on immunoSEQ multiplex PCR, and the TCRdb table lists in-frame clones only, not all of them. The sample comprises tens of thousands of clones, 84% of which are singletons, and around a third rests with the top ten. Material for sequencing was peripheral blood. The receptor set was obtained from a man aged 70-80 years with acute or convalescent COVID-19.

CDR3 sequence (DNA): TGTGCCAGCAGCCTCTCGACGGGAGGGGCCGATACGCAGTATTTT. Its protein is CASSLSTGGADTQYF. This sequence joins TRBV11-1 and TRBJ2-3; TRBD2 agrees at 8 bases. With V trimmed by 5 bases and J by 6 bases, 10 bases remained unmatched. CDR3 length equals 15 residues. CDR1 is SGHAT and CDR2 is FQDESV in the germline V gene (reference sequence).

The chain employs TRBV14 and TRBJ1-1; D possibly corresponds to TRBD1 (6 bases). Germline V lookup: CDR1 SGHDN, CDR2 FVKESK. Trimming shortened V by 3 bases and J by 1 base, and 12 bases separated the two germline ends. CDR3 length equals 15 residues. The CDR3 loop reads CASSQPGTQNTEAFF. CDR3 in DNA: TGTGCCAGCAGCCAGCCCGGGACACAGAACACTGAAGCTTTCTTT.

This clone was observed a few times. This chain uses TRBV3-1 (or the pseudogene TRBV3-2) with TRBJ1-1; 9 nucleotides match TRBD1. The junction had 5 bases not matched to a gene; V was cut back by 4 bases and J by 5 bases. Germline CDR1 LGHDT, CDR2 YNNKEL (reference sequence). CDR3 size: 14 residues. CDR3: CASSPTDRGTEAFF. CDR3 bases: TGTGCCAGCAGCCCCACGGACAGGGGAACTGAAGCTTTCTTT.

The chain uses TRBV27 and TRBJ1-1; 9 bases are shared with TRBD1. Germline V gene sequence: CDR1 MNHEY, CDR2 SMNVEV (reference sequence). The CDR3 is 15 residues long. Unmatched junction bases numbered 10, after V lost 6 bases and J lost 5 bases. CDR3 coding DNA: TGTGCCAGCAGGGGAGTGACAGGGGGGGGAACTGAAGCTTTCTTT. This translates into CASRGVTGGGTEAFF.

The chain joins TRBV9 to TRBJ2-7; 15 nucleotides match TRBD2. CDR3 length: 18 residues. Germline values: CDR1 SGDLS, CDR2 YYNGEE. The trim removed 3 bases at V and 0 bases at J, leaving 7 bases unmatched. CDR3 coding DNA: TGTGCCAGCAGCGCCTCGGGACTAGCGGGGGGCCGCTCCTACGAGCAGTACTTC. Encoded protein: CASSASGLAGGRSYEQYF.

This chain links TRBV29-1 with TRBJ2-3; possible D gene TRBD2, 7 bases. The CDR3 contains 13 residues. Germline CDR1 SQVTM, CDR2 ANQGSEA. The ends were cut back, 3 bases at V and 4 bases at J, with 11 bases in the middle. DNA for the CDR3: TGCAGCGTTGATGGAGGGGGGGCAGATACGCAGTATTTT. It is translated as CSVDGGGADTQYF.

V usage is TRBV19 and J usage is TRBJ2-3; TRBD1 might be the D (6 bases). Germline-derived CDR1 and CDR2 are LNHDA and SQIVND (reference sequence). V lost 7 bases, J lost 4 bases, and 9 bases lay in between. The CDR3 consists of 12 residues. For the CDR3, the DNA is TGTGCCAGTACCAGGGGAGCAGATACGCAGTATTTT. This encodes CASTRGADTQYF.

The J gene is TRBJ1-5, the V gene TRBV19, with unresolved D. The CDR3 contains 15 residues. The V end was cut by 4 bases, the J end by 0 bases, with 10 bases between. Germline values: CDR1 LNHDA, CDR2 SQIVND (reference sequence). This CDR3 reads CASSREVYSNQPQHF. The CDR3 DNA follows: TGTGCCAGTAGTAGGGAGGTCTATAGCAATCAGCCCCAGCATTTT.

The V and J genes are TRBV28 and TRBJ2-3; 8 bases agree with TRBD1. The length of the CDR3 is 16 residues. Germline loops: CDR1 MDHEN, CDR2 SYDVKM. The ends lost 4 bases at V and 1 base at J; junction bases unmatched: 7. The CDR3 DNA follows: TGTGCCAGCAGTTCCGGACAGGGCCCTGGCACAGATACGCAGTATTTT. Encoded protein: CASSSGQGPGTDTQYF.

The gene calls are TRBV9 and TRBJ1-5, with D perhaps TRBD1 (5 bases). CDR1 is SGDLS and CDR2 is YYNGEE in the germline V gene. There are 15 residues in the CDR3. Trimming took off 0 bases at V and 6 bases at J, with 13 bases between the two ends. The CDR3 reads CASSVGWQGGQPQHF. The CDR3 DNA reads as TGTGCCAGCAGCGTAGGTTGGCAGGGAGGTCAGCCCCAGCATTTT.

V is TRBV25-1 and J is TRBJ2-5; 12 positions match TRBD1. This CDR3 has 16 amino acids. V shed 2 bases, J shed 4 bases, and the junction held 5 bases outside the gene matches. Germline CDR1 MGHDK, CDR2 SYGVNS. For the CDR3, the DNA is TGTGCCAGCAGTGAAGCCGGGACAGGGGGCTCAGAGACCCAGTACTTC. Translation: CASSEAGTGGSETQYF.